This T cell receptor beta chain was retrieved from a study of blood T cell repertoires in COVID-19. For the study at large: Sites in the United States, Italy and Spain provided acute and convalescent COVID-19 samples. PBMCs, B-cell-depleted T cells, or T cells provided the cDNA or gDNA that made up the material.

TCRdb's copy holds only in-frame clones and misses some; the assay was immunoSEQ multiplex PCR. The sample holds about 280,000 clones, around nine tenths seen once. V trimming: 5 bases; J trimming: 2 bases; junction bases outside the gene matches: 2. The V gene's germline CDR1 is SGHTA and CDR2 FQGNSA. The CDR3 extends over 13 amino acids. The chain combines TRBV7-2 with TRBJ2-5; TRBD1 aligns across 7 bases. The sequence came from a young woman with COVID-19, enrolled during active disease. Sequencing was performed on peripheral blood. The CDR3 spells CASSRDRQETQYF. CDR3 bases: TGTGCCAGCAGCCGGGACAGACAAGAGACCCAGTACTTC.